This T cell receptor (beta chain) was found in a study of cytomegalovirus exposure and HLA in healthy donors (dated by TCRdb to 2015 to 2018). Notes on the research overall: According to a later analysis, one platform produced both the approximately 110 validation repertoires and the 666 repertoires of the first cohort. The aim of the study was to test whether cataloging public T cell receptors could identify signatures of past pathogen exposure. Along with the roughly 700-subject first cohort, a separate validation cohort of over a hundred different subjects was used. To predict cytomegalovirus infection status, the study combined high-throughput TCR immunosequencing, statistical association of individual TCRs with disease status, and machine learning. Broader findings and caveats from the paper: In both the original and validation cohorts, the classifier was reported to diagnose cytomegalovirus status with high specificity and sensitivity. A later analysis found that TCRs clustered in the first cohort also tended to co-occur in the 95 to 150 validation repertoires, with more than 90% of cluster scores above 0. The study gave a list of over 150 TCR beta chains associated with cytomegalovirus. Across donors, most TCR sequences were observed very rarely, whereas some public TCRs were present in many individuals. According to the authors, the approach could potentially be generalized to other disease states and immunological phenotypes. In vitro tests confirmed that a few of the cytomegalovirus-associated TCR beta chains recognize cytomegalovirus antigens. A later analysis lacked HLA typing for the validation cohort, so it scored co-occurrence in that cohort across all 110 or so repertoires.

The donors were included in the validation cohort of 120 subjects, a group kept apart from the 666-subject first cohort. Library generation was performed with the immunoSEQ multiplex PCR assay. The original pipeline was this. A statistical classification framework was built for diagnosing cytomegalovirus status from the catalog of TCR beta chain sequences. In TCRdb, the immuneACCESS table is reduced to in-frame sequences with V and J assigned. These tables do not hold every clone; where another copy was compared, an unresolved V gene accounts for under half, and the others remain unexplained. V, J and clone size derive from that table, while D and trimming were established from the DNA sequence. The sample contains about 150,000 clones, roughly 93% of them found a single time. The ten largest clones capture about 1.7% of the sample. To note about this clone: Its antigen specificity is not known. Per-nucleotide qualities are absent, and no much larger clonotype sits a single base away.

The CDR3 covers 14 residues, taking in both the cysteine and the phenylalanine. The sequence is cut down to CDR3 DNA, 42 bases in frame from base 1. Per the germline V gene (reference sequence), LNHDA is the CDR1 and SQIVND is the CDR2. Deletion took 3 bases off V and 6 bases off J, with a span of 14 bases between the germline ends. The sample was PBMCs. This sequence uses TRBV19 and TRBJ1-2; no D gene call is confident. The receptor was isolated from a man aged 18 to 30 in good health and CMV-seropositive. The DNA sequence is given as TGTGCCAGTAGTATGGGCCTCCGGGGAAATGGCTACACCTTC. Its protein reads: CASSMGLRGNGYTF.